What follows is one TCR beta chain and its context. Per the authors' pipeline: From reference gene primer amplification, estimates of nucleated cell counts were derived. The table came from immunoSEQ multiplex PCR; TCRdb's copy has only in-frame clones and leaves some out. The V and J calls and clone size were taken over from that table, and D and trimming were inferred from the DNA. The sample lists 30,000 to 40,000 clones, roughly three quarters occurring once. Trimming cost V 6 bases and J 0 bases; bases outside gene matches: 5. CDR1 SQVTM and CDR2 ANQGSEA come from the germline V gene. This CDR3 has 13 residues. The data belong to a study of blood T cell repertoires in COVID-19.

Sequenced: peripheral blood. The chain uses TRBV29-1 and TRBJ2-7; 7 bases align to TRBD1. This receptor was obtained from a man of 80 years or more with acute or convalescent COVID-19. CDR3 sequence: CSVGQSSSYEQYF. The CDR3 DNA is TGCAGCGTGGGACAGTCAAGCTCCTACGAGCAGTACTTC.